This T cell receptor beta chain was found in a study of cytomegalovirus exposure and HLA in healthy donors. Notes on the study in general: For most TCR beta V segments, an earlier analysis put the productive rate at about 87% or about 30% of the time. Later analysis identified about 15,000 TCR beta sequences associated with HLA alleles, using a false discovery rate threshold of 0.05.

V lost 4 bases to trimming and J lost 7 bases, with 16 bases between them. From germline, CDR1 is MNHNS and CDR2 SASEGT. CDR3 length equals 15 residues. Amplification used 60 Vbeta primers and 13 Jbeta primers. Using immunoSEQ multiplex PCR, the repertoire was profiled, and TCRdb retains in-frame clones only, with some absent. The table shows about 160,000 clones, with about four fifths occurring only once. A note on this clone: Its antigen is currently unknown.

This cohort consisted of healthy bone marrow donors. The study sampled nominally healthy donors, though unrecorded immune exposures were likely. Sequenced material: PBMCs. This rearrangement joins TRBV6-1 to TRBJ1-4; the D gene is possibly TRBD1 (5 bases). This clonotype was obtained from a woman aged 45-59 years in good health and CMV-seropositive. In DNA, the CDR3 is TGTGCCAGCAGTGCGAACACAGGAGTTGTTGAAAAACTGTTTTTT. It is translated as CASSANTGVVEKLFF.